This T cell receptor (beta chain) was recovered during a study of long-term antiretroviral therapy in people with HIV (dated by TCRdb to between 2020 and 2023). At the level of the whole study: The earliest samples were collected roughly a decade before the 2015 WHO recommendation for immediate ART, at a time when ART was usually postponed until CD4 counts fell. From some 33 adults with confirmed HIV infection, the cohort provided 192 cryopreserved PBMC samples, gathered serially across a mean of approximately six years (range 1-12). A retrospective serial study tested whether ART initiation and durable HIV suppression were associated with changes in peripheral blood TRB repertoire composition and diversity. Among the approximately 30 participants with HIV, more than ten were female. Test extractions of a monoclonal T-cell line alongside under 35 polyclonal samples showed no cross-contamination during QIAcube processing.

Sequencing of the TRB variable region was done with the immunoSEQ hsTCRB v3.0 assay at survey level resolution. The targeted TRB sequencing depth was roughly 35,000-50,000 T-cell genomes per sample. TRB libraries were pooled and sequenced on an Illumina MiSeq using a v3 150-cycle kit. The study's processing was this. Repertoire analysis was performed in R inside a reproducible Nextflow workflow that covered QC, data transformation and analysis. LymphoSeq2, an R package for exploring AIRR-Seq data, was used to implement custom analyses. Several samples that yielded fewer than 5000 total TRB sequences were excluded, so that 188 HIV repertoires were analyzed. Among the approximately 180 retained HIV repertoires, some 60 were collected before ART initiation and 120 to 140 were collected after ART initiation. Each repertoire was downsampled to 5000 TRB nucleotide sequences, and summary statistics were averaged across 100 downsampling iterations. The analysis kept only TRB sequences whose CDR3 regions were at least seven amino acids long. A Shannon entropy-derived clonality score and the Gini coefficient were used to measure diversity. In the repertoire networks, any two of the top 5000 CDR3 amino acid sequences were connected whenever the two sequences differed by an edit distance of one. Antigen specificity groups and MHC restriction were predicted for TRB CDR3 amino acid sequences with GLIPH2. To flag known CMV, EBV, HIV or tissue antigen associations, CDR3 amino acid sequences were matched against VDJdb and McPAS-TCR. Pre-ART, post-ART and control groups were compared with Wilcoxon signed-rank tests and Holm-Bonferroni correction. Imported from immuneACCESS, the table was reduced by TCRdb to in-frame sequences with V and J called. These copies leave out some clones; in studies compared against another copy, an unresolved V gene accounts for under half, and the cause of the remainder is not known. V and J calls and clone size are copied from that table; D and trimming were computed from the DNA. Here the sample has about 22,000 clones; around three quarters occur a single time. Jointly, the top ten make up about 9.4% of the sample.

The investigation overall reported the following: Expanded TRB clones identified before ART initiation dominated the repertoire across all time points, though the dominance fluctuated and decreased in many PLHIV after ART. Because pre-ART samples had limited cell numbers, unsorted PBMC were profiled rather than sorted CD4+ and CD8+ T cells. Limited PBMC availability meant only the TCR beta chain was sequenced, without alpha chain pairing. ART initiation was associated with a significant increase in TRB diversity, but diversity stayed significantly below transplant donor controls even after long-term ART. The samples span the years 2004 to 2017, and the ART regimens used at that time may not be as effective as current regimens. No data were available on ART adherence, viral resistance or therapy changes, limiting inferences about post-ART repertoire changes. HIV repertoires had narrower CDR3 length ranges than controls, and the network structure suggested an antigen-experienced repertoire that shifted only slightly toward naive after ART.

This clone has just one count. Its cognate antigen has yet to be identified. Nothing much larger sits one base from this clone, and base qualities are not available. CDR1 and CDR2, looked up from the germline V gene, are SGHRS and YFSETQ. The CDR3 goes from the cysteine to the phenylalanine over 14 residues. The retained sequence is limited to the CDR3, 42 bases, with the frame set at the first base. Trimming removed 0 bases from V and 5 bases from J, leaving 11 bases between the germline ends. To be included, a participant needed at least one PBMC sample from before ART initiation plus at least two post-ART samples. All participants with HIV were treated in the United States of America. Before DNA extraction, cryopreserved samples containing about 0.9-11 million PBMC were thawed and washed. At the time of the earliest PBMC sample, participants with HIV were aged between roughly 23 and 60 years. PBMC samples were contributed by each participant from 1-4 timepoints before ART initiation and 2-8 timepoints after ART initiation, with a median of 7 samples. Serial HIV viral load, CD4+ T-cell count, ART history and demographic data were obtained for every participant. Using a Qiagen kit on a QIAcube, genomic DNA was extracted from unsorted PBMC, with samples processed in batches of 12.

The sequence derives from a middle-aged woman with HIV. Here the chain combines TRBV5-1 and TRBJ1-2, with the D gene not confidently named. Sequencing was performed on unsorted PBMCs, taken 4.1 years after starting antiretroviral therapy. The sequence in DNA is TGCGCCAGCAGCTTGGACGGGTATTCTTATGGCTACACCTTC. This translates into CASSLDGYSYGYTF.